What follows is one T cell receptor beta chain and its context. Antigen: not known. As for time point: week 23, last vaccination. With topical imiquimod, each dose of the vaccine consisted of 300 ug of mutant IDH1 20-mer peptide. This CDR3 spans 18 amino acids. V was pared by 2 bases and J by 3 bases, with 23 bases between. Germline-derived CDR1 and CDR2 are MDHEN and SYDVKM. This record comes from a study of a mutant IDH1 vaccine in newly diagnosed glioma. Study context: Earlier treatment was radiotherapy, temozolomide, or both, with most getting both.

TCRdb's table, derived via immunoSEQ multiplex PCR, lists solely in-frame clones and lacks some. The profile shows tens of thousands of clones, 91% of them singletons. The chain combines TRBV28 with TRBJ2-7; D not certain. The receptor's source is a man aged 50 to 60 with glioma. Sequences were derived from PBMCs, sampled from a glioma patient whose treatment included an IDH1 peptide vaccine. Here the CDR3 DNA reads TGTGCCAGCAGTTTAGCCCCTACTTTTGGGCGAACCCTCTACGAGCAGTACTTC. This codes for CASSLAPTFGRTLYEQYF.